These 13 T cell receptor beta chains originate from one sample sequenced in a study of T cells in localized non-small cell lung cancer. Method: immunoSEQ multiplex PCR; TCRdb's copy keeps in-frame clones and lacks some. The repertoire has approximately 49,000 clones, around 77% of them found once; the top ten carry about a sixth. The sequenced sample was peripheral blood, obtained before any cancer treatment. These receptors were obtained from a man between 40 and 75 years old with stage I squamous cell lung carcinoma.

The rearrangement uses TRBV27 and TRBJ1-2; D is undetermined. This CDR3 has 11 residues. V lost 5 bases and J 8 bases, leaving 9 bases between the germline ends. Germline CDR1 is MNHEY and CDR2 is SMNVEV (reference sequence). The CDR3 loop reads CASSNGVGYTF. The CDR3 nucleotides read TGTGCCAGCAGTAACGGGGTGGGCTACACCTTC.

The genes are TRBV19 and TRBJ1-1; TRBD1 aligns across 7 bases. The CDR3 loop spans 15 amino acids. CDR1 LNHDA and CDR2 SQIVND come from the germline V gene (reference sequence). The V and J ends lost 6 bases and 6 bases, in that order; junction bases with no gene match: 13. CDR3 protein: CASREREGAGAEAFF. In nucleotides, the CDR3 is TGTGCCAGTAGGGAACGGGAGGGGGCGGGCGCTGAAGCTTTCTTT.

The rearrangement links TRBV5-4 to TRBJ1-1, with D possibly matching TRBD1 (5 bases). V lost 4 bases, J lost 0 bases, and 19 bases lay in between. The CDR3 runs to 17 residues. Per the germline V gene, CDR1 is SGHNT and CDR2 is YYREEE (reference sequence). As DNA, the CDR3 is TGTGCCAGCAGCCCCCCACAGAGGGGAAAAATGAACACTGAAGCTTTCTTT. It translates to CASSPPQRGKMNTEAFF.

The chain employs TRBV11-3 and TRBJ2-7; possibly TRBD1 or TRBD2 for D (5 bases each). Germline V lookup: CDR1 SGHNT, CDR2 YENEEA. The CDR3 is 13 amino acids. V gave up 2 bases and J gave up 6 bases, with 11 bases separating them. CDR3 bases: TGTGCCAGCAGCTTACGAGGGGCGCGCGAGCAGTACTTC. Amino acid sequence: CASSLRGAREQYF.

The rearrangement links TRBV6-1 to TRBJ2-3, with 7 bases identical to TRBD2. Germline-derived CDR1 and CDR2 are MNHNS and SASEGT. The CDR3 contains 14 residues. Germline trimming cut 6 bases from V and 6 bases from J; bases unmatched to any gene: 9. This CDR3 reads CASSLNGRRDTQYF. The CDR3 DNA follows: TGTGCCAGCAGCCTAAACGGGAGGAGGGATACGCAGTATTTT.

This clone has just a few counts. V usage is TRBV30 and J usage is TRBJ1-1, with a tentative D call TRBD1 (5 bases). Trimming shortened V by 0 bases and J by 5 bases, and 13 bases separated the two germline ends. Germline CDR1 GTSNPN, CDR2 SVGIG (reference sequence). CDR3 size: 14 residues. In DNA form, the CDR3 reads TGTGCCTGGAGTGTTCGGGGGATTGTGACTGAAGCTTTCTTT. Translating gives CAWSVRGIVTEAFF.

The CDR3 here is CASSGVAGGSYNEQFF. The DNA of the CDR3 is TGTGCCAGCAGCGGGGTGGCGGGGGGATCCTACAATGAGCAGTTCTTC. The chain recombines TRBV11-3 with TRBJ2-1, with 8 bases that match TRBD2. Trimming took 5 bases from V and 1 from J; bases not matched to a gene: 7. This CDR3 is built from 16 residues. Germline lookup yields CDR1 SGHNT and CDR2 YENEEA.

The sample holds a few counts of this clone. The rearrangement links TRBV7-9 to TRBJ1-2; weak D call: TRBD1 (5 bases). Germline-derived CDR1 and CDR2 are SEHNR and FQNEAQ (reference sequence). V dropped 0 bases and J dropped 3 bases, with 17 bases sitting between them. This CDR3 spans 17 amino acids. The CDR3 sequence: CASSLARGPRTHYGYTF. The CDR3 DNA is TGTGCCAGCAGCTTAGCAAGGGGTCCCAGAACCCACTATGGCTACACCTTC.

The chain carries TRBV27 and TRBJ1-5; D gene unclear. The CDR3 totals 15 residues. V lost 0 bases and J lost 3, with 9 bases in between. Germline loops: CDR1 MNHEY, CDR2 SMNVEV (reference sequence). The CDR3 loop reads CASSLSIGDNQPQHF. CDR3 nucleotides: TGTGCCAGCAGTTTATCGATTGGTGACAATCAGCCCCAGCATTTT.

The chain carries TRBV11-3 and TRBJ2-3; D is uncertain. V lost 5 bases to trimming and J lost 1 base, with 4 bases between them. Looked up from germline, CDR1 is SGHNT and CDR2 is YENEEA. This CDR3 region has 12 residues. The CDR3 spells CASSPGTDTQYF. CDR3 coding DNA: TGTGCCAGCAGCCCCGGCACAGATACGCAGTATTTT.

In its sample, this clone was seen a few times. The chain joins TRBV12-2 to TRBJ1-1. TRBV12-2 is shown as a pseudogene. The CDR3 is 15 residues long. CDR3 in DNA: TGTGCAAGTCGGTCGCTCACGTCGTTGGACACTGAAGCTTTCTTT. Translated, it gives CASRSLTSLDTEAFF.

The rearrangement joins TRBV25-1 to TRBJ2-7; perhaps TRBD2 as D (5 bases). The CDR3 loop spans 13 amino acids. Trimming shortened V by 3 bases and J by 4 bases, and 10 bases separated the two germline ends. Germline assignment: CDR1 MGHDK and CDR2 SYGVNS. The CDR3 sequence: CASSEEDLYEQYF. The CDR3 DNA is TGTGCCAGCAGTGAGGAGGACCTTTACGAGCAGTACTTC.

The chain couples TRBV25-1 to TRBJ1-6; D remains unclear. The germline V gene encodes CDR1 MGHDK and CDR2 SYGVNS. Trimming removed 6 bases from V and 1 base from J, with 13 bases in between. This CDR3 comprises 16 residues. The CDR3 DNA sequence: TGTGCCAGCAGAAGTGATATGGGATCCTATAATTCACCCCTCCACTTT. It is translated as CASRSDMGSYNSPLHF.